The 27 T cell receptor beta chains presented below share a single source sample, sequenced in a study of blood T cell repertoires in COVID-19. Sequencing used immunoSEQ multiplex PCR; TCRdb keeps in-frame clones, though not all of them. The sample has more than 200,000 clones; around 86% are singletons. The sequenced material came from PBMCs or T cells enriched from blood (not recorded which). Source of these receptors: a man aged 25 to 40 in a cohort exposed to, infected with or recovered from COVID-19 (not recorded which).

This clone was seen only once. The V and J genes are TRBV19 and TRBJ2-5; 11 bases line up with TRBD2. V shed 5 bases and J 3 bases; nucleotides not matched to a gene: 5. The CDR3 extends over 15 amino acids. In germline, CDR1 is LNHDA, CDR2 SQIVND (reference sequence). This CDR3 reads CASSWGTSGKETQYF. CDR3 nucleotides: TGTGCCAGTAGTTGGGGGACTAGCGGAAAAGAGACCCAGTACTTC.

The chain combines TRBV6-4 with TRBJ2-1, with 14 bases fitting TRBD2. In germline, CDR1 is MRHNA, CDR2 SNTAGT. The V gene end was trimmed by 5 bases and the J gene end by 8 bases; junction bases not matched to a gene: 2. This CDR3 comprises 14 residues. CDR3 sequence: CASSSGLAGDEQFF. CDR3 nucleotide sequence: TGTGCCAGCAGTTCGGGACTAGCGGGAGATGAGCAGTTCTTC.

This sequence joins TRBV4-1 and TRBJ2-7; tentative D call: TRBD2 (5 bases). In germline, CDR1 is MGHRA, CDR2 YSYEKL. Trimming shortened V by 1 base and J by 3 bases, and 10 bases separated the two germline ends. There are 14 residues in the CDR3. DNA for the CDR3: TGCGCCAGCAGCCAAGCGGCGGGCCTCTACGAGCAGTACTTC. It yields the protein CASSQAAGLYEQYF.

The chain combines TRBV6-4 with TRBJ2-7, with 7 bases matching TRBD1. J was trimmed by 2 bases and V by 4 bases; bases with no gene match: 11. Germline CDR1 and CDR2: MRHNA and SNTAGT. This CDR3 comprises 16 residues. CDR3 residues: CASSVTGAAPPYEQYF. As DNA, the CDR3 is TGTGCCAGCAGTGTCACAGGGGCGGCCCCCCCCTACGAGCAGTACTTC.

The V and J genes are TRBV11-2 and TRBJ2-1, with a weak D call TRBD2 (5 bases). The CDR3 loop spans 13 amino acids. The ends were cut back, 0 bases at V and 6 bases at J, with 6 bases in the middle. Per the germline V gene, CDR1 is SGHAT and CDR2 is FQNNGV. The CDR3 bases are TGTGCCAGCAGCTTAGAAGCGGTCAATGAGCAGTTCTTC. Its translation: CASSLEAVNEQFF. The variable domain in full, with the rest retrieved from reference TRBV11-2 and TRBJ2-1, is EAGVAQSPRYKIIEKRQSVAFWCNPISGHATLYWYQQILGQGPKLLIQFQNNGVVDDSQLPKDRFSAERLKGVDSTLKIQPAKLEDSAVYLCASSLEAVNEQFFGPGTRLTVL.

V usage is TRBV15 and J usage is TRBJ2-1; TRBD2 aligns across 8 bases. The germline CDR1 and CDR2 sequences are LNHNV and YYDKDF (reference sequence). The CDR3 spans 14 residues. V lost 5 bases to trimming and J lost 9 bases; unmatched junction nucleotides: 9. The CDR3 sequence is CATSLSGTRSEQFF. CDR3 DNA sequence: TGTGCCACCAGCTTATCCGGGACTAGAAGTGAGCAGTTCTTC.

The rearrangement links TRBV29-1 to TRBJ2-1, with D possibly TRBD2 on 5 matching bases. CDR1 and CDR2 from the germline V gene are SQVTM and ANQGSEA. V shed 7 bases and J shed 6 bases, with 7 bases lying between them. The CDR3 extends over 10 amino acids. The DNA of the CDR3 is TGCAGCGGGAGCGGCAATGAGCAGTTCTTC. Its protein product is CSGSGNEQFF.

The rearrangement links TRBV10-2 to TRBJ2-3; TRBD2 might be the D (6 bases). Germline-derived CDR1 and CDR2 are WSHSY and SAAADI. V was trimmed by 8 bases and J by 1 base, leaving 22 bases between them. There are 17 residues in the CDR3. The CDR3 region has the DNA TGCGCCAGCCAAATCAAAATGGACTATAGGGGCACAGATACGCAGTATTTT. It is translated as CASQIKMDYRGTDTQYF.

This clone was picked up a small number of times. The V call is TRBV4-1, the J call TRBJ1-2, with D possibly matching TRBD1 (5 bases). The germline CDR1 and CDR2 sequences are MGHRA and YSYEKL. Trimming took off 1 base at V and 0 bases at J, with 9 bases between the two ends. The CDR3 length is 15 residues. The chain's CDR3 is CASSQGQGSNYGYTF. The CDR3 DNA reads TGCGCCAGCAGCCAAGGGCAGGGCTCTAACTATGGCTACACCTTC.

V is TRBV7-9 and J is TRBJ2-3; D gene uncertain. The CDR3 contains 13 residues. V lost 6 bases to trimming and J lost 2 bases, with 9 bases between them. CDR1 and CDR2 (germline): SEHNR, FQNEAQ (reference sequence). This CDR3 is CASSFFSTDTQYF. DNA of the CDR3: TGTGCCAGCAGTTTCTTTTCCACAGATACGCAGTATTTT.

The chain links TRBV21-1 to TRBJ2-2; the table's D call, TRBD2, was not checked against the DNA. TRBV21-1 is assigned pseudogene status. There are 15 residues in the CDR3. CDR3: CASSKDGTTGGELFF. The CDR3 coding sequence is TGTGCCAGCAGCAAAGATGGGACTACTGGCGGGGAGCTGTTTTTT.

The genes are TRBV13 and TRBJ1-2; D unclear. The CDR3 consists of 17 residues. CDR1 and CDR2 from the germline V gene are PRHDT and FYEKMQ (reference sequence). Trimming cost V 5 bases and J 3 bases, with 22 bases left between them. CDR3 sequence reads: CASSHTMAGLRDYGYTF. CDR3 sequence (DNA): TGTGCCAGCAGCCATACGATGGCCGGACTGAGAGACTATGGCTACACCTTC.

The V and J genes are TRBV29-1 and TRBJ1-5, with 8 bases that match TRBD1. Germline CDR1 reads SQVTM; CDR2 reads ANQGSEA. The V gene end was trimmed by 4 bases and the J gene end by 5 bases; junction bases not matched to a gene: 4. This CDR3 has 13 residues. CDR3 nucleotide sequence: TGCAGCGTTGGGACAGGGATCGATCAGCCCCAGCATTTT. It yields the protein CSVGTGIDQPQHF.

The rearrangement uses TRBV2 and TRBJ1-2, with TRBD1 matching over 9 bases. The CDR3 length is 15 residues. CDR1 SNHLY and CDR2 FYNNEI come from the germline V gene. V gave up 3 bases and J gave up 6 bases; unmatched junction bases: 8. In DNA form, the CDR3 reads TGTGCCAGCAGTGACTCCCCACGACAGGGGGATGGCTACACCTTC. Its protein is CASSDSPRQGDGYTF.

This clone occurred a few times. The genes are TRBV10-2 and TRBJ2-7, with 12 bases matching TRBD2. Germline V gene data show CDR1 as WSHSY and CDR2 as SAAADI. J was trimmed by 6 bases and V by 4 bases; bases with no gene match: 4. The CDR3 totals 14 residues. The DNA of the CDR3 is TGCGCCAGCAGTGGTCTAGCGGGAGGGTCCGAGCAGTACTTC. Translating gives CASSGLAGGSEQYF.

This chain uses TRBV15 with TRBJ2-3, with 7 bases lining up with TRBD1. The CDR3 is 17 residues long. Trimming removed 6 bases from V and 6 bases from J; junction bases left unmatched: 18. Per the germline V gene, CDR1 is LNHNV and CDR2 is YYDKDF (reference sequence). CDR3 sequence: CATSPTDRAYQKDTQYF. The CDR3 DNA reads TGTGCCACCAGTCCGACTGACAGGGCTTACCAAAAGGATACGCAGTATTTT.

This clone was seen once. This rearrangement joins TRBV10-3 to TRBJ2-3, with a tentative D call TRBD1 (5 bases). Trimming took off 9 bases at V and 4 bases at J, with 11 bases between the two ends. Germline V lookup: CDR1 ENHRY, CDR2 SYGVKD. The CDR3 is made up of 12 amino acids. As DNA, the CDR3 is TGTGCCATTCAGGGTGGATCAGATACGCAGTATTTT. Amino acids: CAIQGGSDTQYF.

The chain has TRBV7-2 and TRBJ1-1, with 12 bases aligning to TRBD1. Germline CDR1 is SGHTA and CDR2 is FQGNSA. CDR3 length equals 15 residues. The trim removed 5 bases at V and 4 bases at J, leaving 5 bases unmatched. The CDR3 DNA reads TGTGCCAGCAGCACCCGGGACAGGGGGCTCACTGAAGCTTTCTTT. It specifies CASSTRDRGLTEAFF.

The rearrangement joins TRBV5-6 to TRBJ1-2, with 9 positions matching TRBD1. The ends lost 3 bases at V and 4 bases at J; junction bases unmatched: 7. Germline-derived CDR1 and CDR2 are SGHDT and YYEEEE. This CDR3 has 15 amino acids. In DNA form, the CDR3 reads TGTGCCAGCAGCTCCGGGACAGGGAGGGTCTATGGCTACACCTTC. This translates into CASSSGTGRVYGYTF.

The J gene is TRBJ2-7, the V gene TRBV21-1; TRBD2 reflects the table's D call only, with no check against the DNA. TRBV21-1 is recorded as a pseudogene. This CDR3 is built from 16 residues. In nucleotides, the CDR3 is TGTGCCAGCACATCAACGGGGAGGGGTGAGGGCAGCGAGCAGTACTTC. It is translated as CASTSTGRGEGSEQYF.

For the CDR3, the DNA is TGTGCCAGCAGCCCCCAGGCCGGCAATCAGCCCCAGCATTTT. Its translation is CASSPQAGNQPQHF. The gene calls are TRBV6-5 and TRBJ1-5; D ambiguous. Looked up from germline, CDR1 is MNHEY and CDR2 is SVGAGI. This CDR3 has 14 residues. V shed 6 bases and J shed 2 bases, with 11 bases lying between them.

V and J are TRBV28 and TRBJ1-6; 7 bases map to TRBD1. The CDR3 loop spans 18 amino acids. Trimming cost V 3 bases and J 11 bases; bases outside gene matches: 19. Germline CDR1 and CDR2: MDHEN and SYDVKM. The CDR3 region is CASSFAPSTGPNPAPLHF. The CDR3 nucleotides read TGTGCCAGCAGTTTTGCCCCATCGACAGGGCCCAACCCCGCACCCCTCCACTTT.

The chain couples TRBV18 to TRBJ2-1, with 8 bases aligning to TRBD1. Germline assignment: CDR1 KGHSH and CDR2 LQKENI. CDR3 length equals 16 residues. V shed 8 bases, J shed 4 bases, and the junction held 13 bases outside the gene matches. CDR3 nucleotide sequence: TGTGCCAGCGGAAGACTTGGGGACAGGATTTACAATGAGCAGTTCTTC. Amino acid sequence: CASGRLGDRIYNEQFF. Supplemented by reference TRBV18 and TRBJ2-1, the full variable domain reads NAGVMQNPRHLVRRRGQEARLRCSPMKGHSHVYWYRQLPEEGLKFMVYLQKENIIDESGMPKERFSAEFPKEGPSILRIQQVVRGDSAAYFCASGRLGDRIYNEQFFGPGTRLTVL.

V is TRBV5-1 and J is TRBJ1-6, with 11 bases identical to TRBD1. Germline values: CDR1 SGHRS, CDR2 YFSETQ. The CDR3 consists of 17 residues. J gave up 8 bases and V 3 bases, and 10 bases lay outside the gene matches. CDR3 residues: CASSSYLPGQGDSPLHF. As DNA, the CDR3 is TGCGCCAGCAGCTCCTATCTTCCGGGACAGGGGGATTCACCCCTCCACTTT. The variable domain in full, completed from reference TRBV5-1 and TRBJ1-6, reads KAGVTQTPRYLIKTRGQQVTLSCSPISGHRSVSWYQQTPGQGLQFLFEYFSETQRNKGNFPGRFSGRQFSNSRSEMNVSTLELGDSALYLCASSSYLPGQGDSPLHFGNGTRLTVT.

This chain joins TRBV9 and TRBJ2-1; D may be TRBD2 (5 bases). Germline assignment: CDR1 SGDLS and CDR2 YYNGEE. Trimming stripped 0 bases from V and 10 bases from J, with 11 bases between. The CDR3 has 13 residues. The CDR3 region is CASSVGGRGEQFF. The CDR3 DNA reads TGTGCCAGCAGCGTAGGTGGTAGAGGGGAGCAGTTCTTC. Supplemented by reference TRBV9 and TRBJ2-1, the full variable domain reads DSGVTQTPKHLITATGQRVTLRCSPRSGDLSVYWYQQSLDQGLQFLIQYYNGEERAKGNILERFSAQQFPDLHSELNLSSLELGDSALYFCASSVGGRGEQFFGPGTRLTVL.

The chain employs TRBV9 and TRBJ1-5; D is unclear. The V gene lost 4 bases and the J gene lost 6 bases, with 20 bases spanning the gap. Germline CDR1 reads SGDLS; CDR2 reads YYNGEE. The CDR3 length is 16 residues. In DNA form, the CDR3 reads TGTGCCAGCAGCCCAGGAATGGGGAAGGGAGGTCAGCCCCAGCATTTT. It translates to CASSPGMGKGGQPQHF.

The genes are TRBV7-3 and TRBJ2-1; 11 bases match TRBD2. Germline V lookup: CDR1 SGHTA, CDR2 FQGTGA. V was clipped by 0 bases and J by 9 bases; unmatched bases: 4. The CDR3 sequence is 15 residues long. The CDR3 DNA is TGTGCCAGCAGCTTAACAAGCCTAGCGGGAGGTGAGCAGTTCTTC. As protein: CASSLTSLAGGEQFF.